The entry that follows covers one T cell receptor beta chain sequence. A second about 6 to 11 cycle PCR used barcoded and J-beta primers. MiXCR, run by TCRdb on the 5' RACE reads, gives a single entry per CDR3 protein. The repertoire has about 1.4 million distinct CDR3 sequences, roughly 60% of them found once; the top ten carry over 5.5%. J gave up 4 bases and V 2 bases, and 3 bases lay outside the gene matches. CDR1 and CDR2 from the germline V gene are DFQATT and SNEGSKA (reference sequence). CDR3 size: 14 residues. The data originate from a study of blood T cells in healthy people across ages. The sequencing sample was made of blood. This TCR derives from a man aged 18 to 29 in good health. The chain recombines TRBV20-1 with TRBJ2-7; 12 bases are a match to TRBD2. DNA of the CDR3: TGCAGTGCTAGACCGACTAGCGGGAGTTACGAGCAGTACTTC. This gives the protein CSARPTSGSYEQYF.